The 3 T cell receptor beta chains below were found in one sample sequenced in a study of blood T cell repertoires in COVID-19. Here immunoSEQ multiplex PCR was the method, and the copy in TCRdb shows in-frame clones only, minus some. The sample yields approximately 220,000 clones, about 80% seen once. Sequencing input: peripheral blood. Source of these receptors: a woman aged 40-49 years with active or convalescent COVID-19.

The J gene is TRBJ1-4, the V gene TRBV12-5; D not resolved. The CDR3 covers 17 residues. The germline gives CDR1 LGHNT, CDR2 FRNRAP. With 6 bases removed from V and 0 bases from J, the gap between germline ends came to 17 bases. Here the CDR3 reads CASGYRDAGTTNEKLFF. In nucleotides, the CDR3 is TGTGCTAGTGGATACCGGGATGCGGGAACAACTAATGAAAAACTGTTTTTT.

The rearrangement links TRBV5-8 to TRBJ1-2, with D unresolved. The length of the CDR3 is 13 residues. Looked up from germline, CDR1 is SGHTS and CDR2 is YDEGEE. Trimming pared 1 base from V and 8 bases from J, leaving 12 bases between. The CDR3 nucleotides read TGTGCCAGCAGCTTGTCCGTCAGACTGGGCTACACCTTC. Amino acids: CASSLSVRLGYTF.

J is TRBJ1-2 and V is TRBV6-5, with TRBD1 identical over 10 bases. CDR1 and CDR2 (germline): MNHEY, SVGAGI. The V and J ends lost 3 bases and 7 bases, in that order; junction bases with no gene match: 11. The CDR3 totals 16 residues. The CDR3 DNA sequence: TGTGCCAGCAGTTATGATAGAGGGACAGGGGAGGTTGGCTACACCTTC. As protein: CASSYDRGTGEVGYTF.